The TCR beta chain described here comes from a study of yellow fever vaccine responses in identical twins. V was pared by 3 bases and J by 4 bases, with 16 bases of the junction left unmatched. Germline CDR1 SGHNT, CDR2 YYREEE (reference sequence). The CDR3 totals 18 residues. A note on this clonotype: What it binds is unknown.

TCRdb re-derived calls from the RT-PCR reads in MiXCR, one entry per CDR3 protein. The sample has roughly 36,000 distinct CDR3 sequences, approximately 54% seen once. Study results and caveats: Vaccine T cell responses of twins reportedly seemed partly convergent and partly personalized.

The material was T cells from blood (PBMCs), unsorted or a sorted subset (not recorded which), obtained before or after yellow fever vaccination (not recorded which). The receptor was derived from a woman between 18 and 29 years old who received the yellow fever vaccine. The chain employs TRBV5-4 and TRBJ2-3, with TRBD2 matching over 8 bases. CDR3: CASSSQGLGWTLADTQYF. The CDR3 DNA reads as TGTGCCAGCAGCTCCCAGGGACTAGGATGGACTCTTGCAGATACGCAGTATTTT.